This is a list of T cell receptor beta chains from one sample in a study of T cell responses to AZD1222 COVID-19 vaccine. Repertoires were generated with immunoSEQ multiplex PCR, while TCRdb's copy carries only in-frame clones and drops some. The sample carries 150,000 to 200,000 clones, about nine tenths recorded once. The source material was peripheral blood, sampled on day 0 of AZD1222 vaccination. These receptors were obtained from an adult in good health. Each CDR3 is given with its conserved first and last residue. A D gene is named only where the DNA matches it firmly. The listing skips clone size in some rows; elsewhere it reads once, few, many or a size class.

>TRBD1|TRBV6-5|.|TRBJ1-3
CASHGQVSGNTIYF
TGTGCCAGCCACGGACAGGTCTCTGGAAACACCATATATTTT
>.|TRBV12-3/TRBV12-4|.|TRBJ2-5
CASSLREGETQYF
TGTGCCAGCAGTTTACGGGAAGGGGAGACCCAGTACTTC
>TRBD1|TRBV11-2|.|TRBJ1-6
CASSSGGYRDRDYNSPLHF
TGTGCCAGCAGCTCAGGCGGATACCGGGACAGGGACTATAATTCACCCCTCCACTTT
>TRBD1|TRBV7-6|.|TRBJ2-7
CASSPTPGQGSHEQYF
TGTGCCAGCAGCCCCACCCCGGGACAGGGATCCCACGAGCAGTACTTC
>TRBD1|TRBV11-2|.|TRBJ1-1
CASSITGGAGTEAFF
TGTGCCAGCAGCATCACAGGGGGCGCGGGTACTGAAGCTTTCTTT
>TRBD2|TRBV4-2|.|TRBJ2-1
CASSQTTSGGNNEQFF
TGTGCCAGCAGCCAAACGACTAGCGGGGGCAACAATGAGCAGTTCTTC
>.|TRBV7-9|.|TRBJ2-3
CASSFRGTDTQYF
TGTGCCAGCAGCTTCAGGGGCACAGATACGCAGTATTTT
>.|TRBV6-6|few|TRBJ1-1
CASSYSQEAFF
TGTGCCAGCAGTTACTCCCAGGAAGCTTTCTTT
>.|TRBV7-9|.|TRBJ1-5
CASSLTSNQPQHF
TGTGCCAGCAGCTTAACCTCTAATCAGCCCCAGCATTTT
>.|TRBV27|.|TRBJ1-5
CASSPSGNQPQHF
TGTGCCAGCAGCCCCTCGGGTAATCAGCCCCAGCATTTT
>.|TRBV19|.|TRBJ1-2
CASSTRGGYTF
TGTGCCAGTAGTACCCGGGGTGGCTACACCTTC
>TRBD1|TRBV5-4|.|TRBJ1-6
CASSSRDRNNSPLHF
TGTGCCAGCAGCTCTAGGGACAGAAATAATTCACCCCTCCACTTT
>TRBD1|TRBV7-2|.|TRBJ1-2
CASSLGGTGGSNYGYTF
TGTGCCAGCAGCTTAGGAGGGACAGGGGGCTCTAACTATGGCTACACCTTC
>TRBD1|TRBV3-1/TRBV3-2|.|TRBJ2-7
CASSFGQGLYEQYF
TGTGCCAGCAGCTTCGGACAGGGTCTTTACGAGCAGTACTTC
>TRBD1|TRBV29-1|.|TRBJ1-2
CSDRTGTGYGYTF
TGCAGCGACCGGACAGGGACGGGCTATGGCTACACCTTC
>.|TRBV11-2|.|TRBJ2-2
CASSLRAFNTGELFF
TGTGCCAGCAGCTTAAGGGCCTTCAACACCGGGGAGCTGTTTTTT
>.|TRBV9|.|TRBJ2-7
CASSGPLRRDEQYF
TGTGCCAGCAGCGGCCCTCTTAGACGGGACGAGCAGTACTTC
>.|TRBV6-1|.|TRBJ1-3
CASSDAGRGNTIYF
TGTGCCAGCAGTGACGCAGGGAGGGGAAACACCATATATTTT
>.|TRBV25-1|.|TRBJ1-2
CASSDWQGFNGYTF
TGTGCCAGCAGTGATTGGCAGGGGTTTAATGGCTACACCTTC
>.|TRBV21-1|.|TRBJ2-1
CASSKAGCRTSGGPAYNEQFF
TGTGCCAGCAGCAAAGCAGGGTGTCGGACTAGCGGGGGGCCTGCCTACAATGAGCAGTTCTTC
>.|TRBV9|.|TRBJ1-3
CASSVGGPGSGNTIYF
TGTGCCAGCAGCGTAGGGGGGCCCGGCTCTGGAAACACCATATATTTT
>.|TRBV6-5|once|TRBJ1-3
CASSTVGTGNTIYF
TGTGCCAGCAGCACGGTGGGGACTGGAAACACCATATATTTT
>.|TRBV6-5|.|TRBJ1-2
CASSRGAPRDYGYTF
TGTGCCAGCAGCCGAGGGGCCCCGAGGGACTATGGCTACACCTTC